The TCR beta chain under discussion was sequenced for a study of T-cell reconstitution after alpha-beta-depleted transplantation in children. This sample's TCRbeta library carried unique molecular identifier barcodes. MiXCR, applied by TCRdb to the PCR reads, yields one record per CDR3 protein. The sample consists of a few hundred thousand distinct CDR3 sequences, 11% of them appearing once. This clonotype occurred many times. CDR3 length: 14 amino acids. Trimming cost V 6 bases and J 4 bases, with 13 bases left between them. From germline, CDR1 is KGHSH and CDR2 LQKENI. The sequence came from a male patient under 10 years old who had a stem cell transplant for chronic granulomatous disease, so the T cells may come from the graft donor. The sample consisted of peripheral blood, taken 180 days after TCRalphabeta/CD19-depleted stem cell transplant. The gene calls are TRBV18 and TRBJ2-1, with D tentatively TRBD1 (6 bases). CDR3: CASSPGTLYNEQFF. CDR3 coding DNA: TGTGCCAGCTCCCCCGGGACACTTTACAATGAGCAGTTCTTC.